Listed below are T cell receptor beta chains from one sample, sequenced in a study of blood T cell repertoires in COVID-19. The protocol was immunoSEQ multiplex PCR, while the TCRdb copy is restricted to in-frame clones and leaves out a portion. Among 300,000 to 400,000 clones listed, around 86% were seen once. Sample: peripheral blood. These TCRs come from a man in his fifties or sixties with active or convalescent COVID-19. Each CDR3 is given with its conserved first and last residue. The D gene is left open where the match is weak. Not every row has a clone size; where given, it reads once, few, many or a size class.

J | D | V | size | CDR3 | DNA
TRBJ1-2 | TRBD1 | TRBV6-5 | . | CASTLDRVNGYTF | TGTGCCAGCACCTTGGACAGGGTAAATGGCTACACCTTC
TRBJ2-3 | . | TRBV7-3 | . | CASSLEGPTGMQYF | TGTGCCAGCAGCTTAGAGGGCCCTACAGGGATGCAGTATTTT
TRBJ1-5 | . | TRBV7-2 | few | CASSLGTRGQPQHF | TGTGCCAGCAGCTTAGGGACAAGGGGACAGCCCCAGCATTTT
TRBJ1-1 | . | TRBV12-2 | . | CASRLALLWEVNTEAFF | TGTGCAAGTCGCTTAGCGCTTTTATGGGAGGTGAACACTGAAGCTTTCTTT
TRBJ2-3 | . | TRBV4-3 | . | CASSQDWGRRAQYF | TGCGCCAGCAGCCAAGATTGGGGAAGGAGGGCGCAGTATTTT
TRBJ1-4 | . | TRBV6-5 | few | CASSYYQTSTNEKLFF | TGTGCCAGCAGTTACTATCAGACTTCAACTAATGAAAAACTGTTTTTT
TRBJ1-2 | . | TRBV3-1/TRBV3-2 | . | CASSREYGDGYTF | TGTGCCAGCAGCCGAGAATACGGAGATGGCTACACCTTC
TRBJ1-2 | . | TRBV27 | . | CASSPDSLYGYTF | TGTGCCAGCAGCCCGGACAGCCTCTATGGCTACACCTTC
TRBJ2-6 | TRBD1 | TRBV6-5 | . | CASSQTGAGANVLTF | TGTGCCAGCAGCCAGACAGGGGCTGGGGCCAACGTCCTGACTTTC
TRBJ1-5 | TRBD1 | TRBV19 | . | CASSIGQGFWQPQHF | TGTGCCAGTAGTATTGGACAGGGGTTCTGGCAGCCCCAGCATTTT
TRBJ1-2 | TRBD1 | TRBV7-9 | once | CASSHGTGGNYGYTF | TGTGCCAGCAGCCACGGGACAGGGGGTAACTATGGCTACACCTTC
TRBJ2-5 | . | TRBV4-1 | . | CASSLVPSTAETQYF | TGCGCCAGCAGCCTAGTTCCCTCGACAGCAGAGACCCAGTACTTC
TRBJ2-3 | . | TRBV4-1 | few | CASSLRRSSATADTQYF | TGCGCCAGCAGCCTCAGGAGGTCTAGCGCCACGGCAGATACGCAGTATTTT
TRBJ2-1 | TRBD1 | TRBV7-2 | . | CASSNYRGNEQFF | TGTGCCAGCAGCAATTACAGGGGCAATGAGCAGTTCTTC
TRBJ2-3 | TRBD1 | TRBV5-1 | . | CASSLTGGSDTQYF | TGCGCCAGCAGCTTAACAGGGGGCAGCGATACGCAGTATTTT
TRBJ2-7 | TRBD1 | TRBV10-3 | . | CAISRQGKPYEQYF | TGTGCCATCAGTAGACAGGGGAAGCCCTACGAGCAGTACTTC
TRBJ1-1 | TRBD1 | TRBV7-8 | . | CASSDDRGRTEAFF | TGTGCCAGCAGCGATGACAGGGGGCGGACTGAAGCTTTCTTT
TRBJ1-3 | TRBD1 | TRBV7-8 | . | CASSPGQTSGNTIYF | TGTGCCAGCAGCCCGGGACAGACCTCTGGAAACACCATATATTTT
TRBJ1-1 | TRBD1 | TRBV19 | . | CASRRQGLNTEAFF | TGTGCCAGTAGGAGACAGGGGCTAAACACTGAAGCTTTCTTT
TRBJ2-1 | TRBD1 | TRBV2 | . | CASSETSGTGQNEQFF | TGTGCCAGCAGTGAAACCTCCGGGACAGGGCAGAATGAGCAGTTCTTC
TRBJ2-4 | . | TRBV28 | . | CASSPGSHIQYF | TGTGCCAGCAGTCCGGGTAGCCACATTCAGTACTTC
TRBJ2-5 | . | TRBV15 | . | CATSRDLREAGGETQYF | TGTGCCACCAGCAGAGATCTGAGGGAAGCGGGTGGGGAGACCCAGTACTTC
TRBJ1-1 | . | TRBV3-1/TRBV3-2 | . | CASSQERRLQVFF | TGTGCCAGCAGCCAAGAGAGGAGGTTACAAGTTTTCTTT
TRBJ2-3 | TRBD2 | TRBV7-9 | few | CASSSPRLAGVIYTQYF | TGTGCCAGCAGCTCTCCTAGACTAGCGGGAGTAATCTATACGCAGTATTTT
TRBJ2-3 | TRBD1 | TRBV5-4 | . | CASRAGTGSTDTQYF | TGTGCCAGCAGGGCCGGGACAGGTAGCACAGATACGCAGTATTTT
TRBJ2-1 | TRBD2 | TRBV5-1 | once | CASSLAPSGNEQFF | TGCGCCAGCAGCTTGGCCCCTAGCGGTAATGAGCAGTTCTTC
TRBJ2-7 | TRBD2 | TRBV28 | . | CASSRLSGRADEQYF | TGTGCCAGCAGTCGTCTTAGCGGGAGGGCCGACGAGCAGTACTTC
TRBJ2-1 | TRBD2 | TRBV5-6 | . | CASSLGWAGVGNEQFF | TGTGCCAGCAGCTTGGGATGGGCGGGAGTTGGTAATGAGCAGTTCTTC
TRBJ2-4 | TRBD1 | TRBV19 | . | CASSRAGGINIQYF | TGTGCCAGTAGTAGGGCAGGGGGTATAAACATTCAGTACTTC